A single T cell receptor beta chain is shown here with its context. Its specificity is not known. The ends were cut back, 4 bases at V and 7 bases at J, with 19 bases in the middle. The CDR3 is made up of 16 amino acids. CDR1 and CDR2 from the germline V gene are SGHAT and FQNNGV. This sample was included in a study of long-term antiretroviral therapy in people with HIV. Study in general: Initial samples were collected about a decade before the 2015 immediate-ART recommendation.

Sequencing relied on immunoSEQ assay v3.0, run at survey level. Sequencing targeted roughly 35,000-50,000 T-cell genomes per sample. The repertoire was sequenced with immunoSEQ multiplex PCR; TCRdb's copy has only in-frame clones and lacks some. The sample lists 11,000 to 15,000 clones, roughly 88% occurring once. Whole-study findings and limits: Narrower CDR3 length ranges marked HIV repertoires relative to controls.

The TCR comes from a man aged 25 to 40 with HIV. Sequenced material: unsorted PBMCs, taken 0.4 years after starting antiretroviral therapy. The J gene is TRBJ1-4, the V gene TRBV11-2; D may be TRBD1 (6 bases). The CDR3 loop reads CASSSAWTARGEKLFF. CDR3 in DNA: TGTGCCAGCAGCTCAGCCTGGACAGCGAGGGGTGAAAAACTGTTTTTT.